These 9 T cell receptor beta chains were sequenced from one sample in a study of blood T cell repertoires in COVID-19. Produced via immunoSEQ multiplex PCR; TCRdb's table is partial and in-frame only. There are around 170,000 clones in the sample; around 87% occur only once, and roughly 2.9% lies in the top ten. Sequenced sample: peripheral blood. These receptors originate from a woman aged 25 to 39 with active or convalescent COVID-19.

CDR3 in amino acids: CASSSLAGGYNEQFF. The CDR3 region has the DNA TGCGCCAGCAGCTCACTAGCGGGGGGTTACAATGAGCAGTTCTTC. The V gene is TRBV5-1, the J gene TRBJ2-1; TRBD2 agrees at 12 bases. The CDR3 is 15 amino acids. The germline V gene encodes CDR1 SGHRS and CDR2 YFSETQ. V lost 3 bases, J lost 4 bases, and 2 bases stayed unmatched.

V usage is TRBV9 and J usage is TRBJ1-2; 12 nucleotides match TRBD1. This CDR3 has 14 residues. V lost 3 bases, J lost 6 bases, and 3 bases stayed unmatched. In germline, CDR1 is SGDLS, CDR2 YYNGEE. The CDR3 reads CASSAGTGGDGYTF. The CDR3 region has the DNA TGTGCCAGCAGCGCGGGGACAGGGGGCGATGGCTACACCTTC.

J is TRBJ1-1 and V is TRBV29-1; 8 bases line up with TRBD1. CDR3 length: 13 residues. Germline CDR1 reads SQVTM; CDR2 reads ANQGSEA. V lost 4 bases to trimming and J lost 5 bases; unmatched junction nucleotides: 6. CDR3: CSVVQGAGTEAFF. CDR3 in DNA: TGCAGCGTTGTGCAGGGGGCAGGGACTGAAGCTTTCTTT. Drawing the rest from reference TRBV29-1 and TRBJ1-1, the complete variable domain is SAVISQKPSRDICQRGTSLTIQCQVDSQVTMMFWYRQQPGQSLTLIATANQGSEATYESGFVIDKFPISRPNLTFSTLTVSNMSPEDSSIYLCSVVQGAGTEAFFGQGTRLTVV.

DNA for the CDR3: TGTGCCAGCAGCTTAGAGCCGAACTCAGGGAGGGTTTATGAAAAACTGTTTTTT. Its translation: CASSLEPNSGRVYEKLFF. The V gene is TRBV7-6, the J gene TRBJ1-4; TRBD1 might be the D (5 bases). Germline CDR1 SGHVS, CDR2 FNYEAQ. The CDR3 runs to 18 residues. V lost 1 base and J lost 6, with 21 bases in between. Filled out from reference TRBV7-6 and TRBJ1-4, the complete variable domain reads GAGVSQSPRYKVTKRGQDVALRCDPISGHVSLYWYRQALGQGPEFLTYFNYEAQQDKSGLPNDRFSAERPEGSISTLTIQRTEQRDSAMYRCASSLEPNSGRVYEKLFFGSGTQLSVL.

The rearrangement joins TRBV15 to TRBJ2-2; possibly TRBD1 for D (5 bases). Germline values: CDR1 LNHNV, CDR2 YYDKDF (reference sequence). V dropped 1 base and J dropped 0 bases, with 9 bases sitting between them. This CDR3 has 16 residues. CDR3 region: CATSRGTPPNTGELFF. Written as DNA, the CDR3 is TGTGCCACCAGCAGAGGGACACCTCCGAACACCGGGGAGCTGTTTTTT.

The chain carries TRBV27 and TRBJ1-1; a possible D gene is TRBD1 (6 bases). Germline V gives CDR1 MNHEY, CDR2 SMNVEV (reference sequence). The CDR3 runs to 14 residues. V lost 1 base, J lost 3 bases, and 9 bases lay in between. The CDR3: CASSLFTGYTEAFF. CDR3 in DNA: TGTGCCAGCAGTTTATTCACAGGGTACACTGAAGCTTTCTTT.

The chain employs TRBV19 and TRBJ2-2; the D is unclear. This CDR3 contains 13 residues. From germline, CDR1 is LNHDA and CDR2 SQIVND (reference sequence). V shed 4 bases and J shed 8 bases, with 11 bases lying between them. This chain's CDR3 is CASSSVPGGELFF. The CDR3 DNA reads TGTGCCAGTAGTAGTGTCCCCGGGGGGGAGCTGTTTTTT.

V is TRBV6-1 and J is TRBJ1-2; 9 bases line up with TRBD1. With 4 bases clipped from V and 7 bases from J, the junction kept 13 bases outside the gene matches. The CDR3 covers 16 residues. The germline V gene encodes CDR1 MNHNS and CDR2 SASEGT. The CDR3 reads CASSVQGALRVVGYTF. CDR3 sequence (DNA): TGTGCCAGCAGTGTACAGGGGGCGCTCAGGGTCGTTGGCTACACCTTC.

This chain joins TRBV27 and TRBJ2-3, with 11 bases identical to TRBD2. The CDR3 runs 16 residues. V was pared by 5 bases and J by 2 bases, with 6 bases of the junction left unmatched. Germline V CDR1 and CDR2: MNHEY, SMNVEV (reference sequence). The CDR3 sequence: CASSHPGLAVTDTQYF. The CDR3 bases are TGTGCCAGCAGTCACCCGGGACTAGCGGTCACAGATACGCAGTATTTT.